These T cell receptor beta chains were read from a single sample in a study of cytomegalovirus exposure and HLA in healthy donors. Only in-frame clones appear in the TCRdb table, and some are missing; sequencing was by immunoSEQ multiplex PCR. The sample consists of tens of thousands of clones, approximately 60% of them appearing once. Sequencing used PBMCs. The receptors were gathered from a male donor in good health and CMV-seropositive. CDR3s leave out the opening cysteine and the closing phenylalanine or tryptophan.

cdr3_length v_call cdr3_aa
11 TRBV6-5 ASSYSGAYEQY
12 TRBV27 ASSKGTGVYGYT
14 TRBV9 ASSSSRGGRTDTQY
13 TRBV4-1 ASSQERPEGYEQY
13 TRBV9 ASSAPGTTSYEQY
12 TRBV6-6 ASSSHRVGNEQF
11 TRBV6-6 ASSHQVNTEAF
14 TRBV10-3 AISELGGQGGTEAF
14 TRBV5-6 ASSQLDRGNTGELF
14 TRBV27 ASSSFMTSVGNEQF
11 TRBV19 ASSIPGPTEAF
13 TRBV14 ASSQARELNYGYT
11 TRBV10-1 ASLSGGAYEQY
11 TRBV19 ASSPSTRYEQY
13 TRBV6-5 ASKAGVGSSYEQY